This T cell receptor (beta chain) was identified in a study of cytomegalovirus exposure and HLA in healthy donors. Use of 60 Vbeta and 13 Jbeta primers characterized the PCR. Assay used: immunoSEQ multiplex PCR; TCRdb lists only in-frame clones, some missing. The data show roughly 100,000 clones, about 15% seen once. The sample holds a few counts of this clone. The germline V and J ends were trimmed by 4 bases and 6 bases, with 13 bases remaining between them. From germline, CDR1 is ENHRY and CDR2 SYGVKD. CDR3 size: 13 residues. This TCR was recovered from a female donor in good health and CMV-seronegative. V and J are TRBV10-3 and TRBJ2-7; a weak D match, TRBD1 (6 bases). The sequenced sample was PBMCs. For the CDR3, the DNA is TGTGCCATCAGTGGGGCAGGGGATGTCGAGCAGTACTTC. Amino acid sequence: CAISGAGDVEQYF.